The source of this TCR beta chain is a study of control samples from healthy donors and cancer patients (dated by TCRdb to between 2020 and 2021). Libraries were constructed by the immunoSEQ multiplex PCR assay. The source is immuneACCESS, and TCRdb retained only in-frame sequences with V and J called. Part of the clones is not carried over; for the studies checked, unresolved V genes explain less than half of this, and the remainder is unexplained. For this sample the table gives about 170,000 clones, of which approximately 90% were detected only once. The leading ten clones occupy about 12% of the sample. CDR1 and CDR2 are drawn from the germline V gene: KGHSH, LQKENI. The trim is 0 bases for V and 10 bases for J, with a gap of 16 bases between the germline ends. Taken from cysteine to phenylalanine, the CDR3 has 15 residues. Only the CDR3 DNA is retained, 45 bases long and in frame from the first base.

Turning to this clone: Its antigen specificity is not known. Per-base qualities were not stored, and no clone one base away is much larger.

Sequenced input: blood. The receptor's source is a man aged 25 to 40 in good health. Here the chain combines TRBV18 and TRBJ2-1, with the identity of the D gene unclear. The CDR3 amino acid sequence is: CASSPPRASSKEQFF. The sequenced DNA: TGTGCCAGCTCACCACCTCGGGCTAGTTCAAAAGAGCAGTTCTTC.